The rows below give T cell receptor beta chains drawn from one sample of a study of cytomegalovirus exposure and HLA in healthy donors. The table came from immunoSEQ multiplex PCR; TCRdb's copy has only in-frame clones and leaves some out. This repertoire includes roughly 200,000 clones. The sequencing input was PBMCs. The origin of the receptors is a girl aged 2 to 9 in good health and CMV-seropositive. Both conserved end residues are part of each CDR3. A D gene is named only where the DNA matches it firmly.

CDR3 DNA	CDR3 protein	D gene	V gene	CDR3 length	J gene
TGCAGCGTTGAATATATGGGACATGAGCAGTACTTC	CSVEYMGHEQYF	NA	TRBV29-1	12	TRBJ2-7
TGTGCCAGCAGCTTAAAAGCGTTAACCTACAATGAGCAGTTCTTC	CASSLKALTYNEQFF	NA	TRBV7-2	15	TRBJ2-1
TGTGCCAGCAGCCCCACCACGGGGGGGGGCACTGAAGCTTTCTTT	CASSPTTGGGTEAFF	NA	TRBV7-3	15	TRBJ1-1
TGTGCCAGCAGCGCACAGGACAGGGGGCGCGGGATGGATGAGCAGTTCTTC	CASSAQDRGRGMDEQFF	TRBD1	TRBV9	17	TRBJ2-1
TGTGCCAGCAGCCTTGGGACAGGGGGAGCTTTCTTT	CASSLGTGGAFF	TRBD1	TRBV6-1	12	TRBJ1-1
TGCGCCAGCAGCGTTAGACAGGGCTATGGCTACACCTTC	CASSVRQGYGYTF	TRBD1	TRBV5-1	13	TRBJ1-2
TGTGCCAGCAGCGGTTCGGGACTAGGGGAGACCCAGTACTTC	CASSGSGLGETQYF	TRBD2	TRBV9	14	TRBJ2-5
TGTGCCAGCTCACAGGGACTAGCTGGATACTATGAGCAGTTCTTC	CASSQGLAGYYEQFF	TRBD2	TRBV18	15	TRBJ2-1
TGCGCCAGCAGCTCCAGAATGGGGGGAGGGCCGAATGAGCAGTTCTTC	CASSSRMGGGPNEQFF	TRBD2	TRBV5-1	16	TRBJ2-1
TGCGCCAGCAGCTTGGCCCCAGGTCCCCCAGATACGCAGTATTTT	CASSLAPGPPDTQYF	NA	TRBV5-1	15	TRBJ2-3
TGTGCCAGCACCGCCCGGGGGGGATACACAGATACGCAGTATTTT	CASTARGGYTDTQYF	TRBD2	TRBV6-5	15	TRBJ2-3
TGCGCCAGCAGCGGTATGGACACCTCCTCCTACGAGCAGTACTTC	CASSGMDTSSYEQYF	NA	TRBV5-1	15	TRBJ2-7
TGTGCCAGCAGCGGACAGGGAAGGGTTGCAGATACGCAGTATTTT	CASSGQGRVADTQYF	TRBD1	TRBV7-9	15	TRBJ2-3
TGTGCCACCTTTACTTCGATGGAGCAGTTCTTC	CATFTSMEQFF	NA	TRBV28	11	TRBJ2-1
TGTGCCACAGAAGGGGCTCGGGCCACCGGGGAGCTGTTTTTT	CATEGARATGELFF	NA	TRBV15	14	TRBJ2-2
TGCGCCAGCAGCTTGGAGGGGACTCTAACGCAGTATTTT	CASSLEGTLTQYF	NA	TRBV5-1	13	TRBJ2-3
TGTGCCAGCAGGAAGACAGGGGCGGACACCGGGGAGCTGTTTTTT	CASRKTGADTGELFF	TRBD1	TRBV7-3	15	TRBJ2-2
TGTGCCAGCATCCAAGACGCCGCGGATTTAGCCTACGAGCAGTACTTC	CASIQDAADLAYEQYF	NA	TRBV2	16	TRBJ2-7
TGTGCCAGCTGCCCCGAGGGACAGGGGACAAAAGAGCAGTACTTC	CASCPEGQGTKEQYF	TRBD1	TRBV9	15	TRBJ2-7
TGTGCCAGCAGTGTATTAACGAGACTAGCGGGAGACCCCAATGAGCAGTTCTTC	CASSVLTRLAGDPNEQFF	TRBD2	TRBV2	18	TRBJ2-1
TGTGCCACCCAGGGCTCTGGGGCCAACGTCCTGACTTTC	CATQGSGANVLTF	NA	TRBV28	13	TRBJ2-6
TGCAGCGTTCATAAGGGTGGACAGGGGGCCTATTTCGGTGAAGCTTTCTTT	CSVHKGGQGAYFGEAFF	TRBD1	TRBV29-1	17	TRBJ1-1
TGTGCCAGCAGTTTGAGGGGGAGCACTGAAGCTTTCTTT	CASSLRGSTEAFF	NA	TRBV27	13	TRBJ1-1
TGCGCCAGCAGCCCACGGCAGGGACTAGAAGTAAATGAGCAGTTCTTC	CASSPRQGLEVNEQFF	TRBD2	TRBV5-1	16	TRBJ2-1
TGTGCCAGCTCACCTTCAGGTTCCTACGAGCAGTACTTC	CASSPSGSYEQYF	NA	TRBV18	13	TRBJ2-7
TGTGCCAGCAGCTCGGGGGGGGGACTCCGCTCCTACGAGCAGTACTTC	CASSSGGGLRSYEQYF	TRBD2	TRBV7-2	16	TRBJ2-7
TGTGCCAGCAGCTTAGCCCCCCGGGGAGAGACCCAGTACTTC	CASSLAPRGETQYF	NA	TRBV11-1	14	TRBJ2-5
TGCGCCAGCAGCGGACGGACTAGCGGAACCAATGAGCAGTTCTTC	CASSGRTSGTNEQFF	TRBD2	TRBV5-1	15	TRBJ2-1
TGTGCCAGCAGCTTGGGGGCTAGCGGGTTCTACAATGAGCAGTTCTTC	CASSLGASGFYNEQFF	TRBD2	TRBV5-5	16	TRBJ2-1
TGTGCTAGTGGTTTGGCTCATCCTAGCGGGAGCTCCTACGAGCAGTACTTC	CASGLAHPSGSSYEQYF	TRBD2	TRBV12-5	17	TRBJ2-7
TGCGCCAGCAGCTTGTACGCGGGCGCCGGCTACGAGCAGTACTTC	CASSLYAGAGYEQYF	NA	TRBV5-1	15	TRBJ2-7
TGTGCCAGCAGCTTGGTGGACAGCACCTATGGCTACACCTTC	CASSLVDSTYGYTF	NA	TRBV7-8	14	TRBJ1-2
TGTGCCATCAGTGGTGGGACAGACACAGATACGCAGTATTTT	CAISGGTDTDTQYF	TRBD1	TRBV10-3	14	TRBJ2-3
TGTGCCAGTCGGCCTAGGGGGCGCACTAACTATGGCTACACCTTC	CASRPRGRTNYGYTF	NA	TRBV21-1	15	TRBJ1-2
TGTGCCAGCAGCTTAGGAATGGGGCCTGCTGGGACCCAGTACTTC	CASSLGMGPAGTQYF	NA	TRBV11-2	15	TRBJ2-5
TGTGCCAGCAGCCTCTTAGTCGTTGGTGAGCAGTTCTTC	CASSLLVVGEQFF	NA	TRBV5-4	13	TRBJ2-1
TGTGCCAGCAGTGAATCCGACCCGGGACAGAAAACTTTCAGCTCCTACAATGAGCAGTTCTTC	CASSESDPGQKTFSSYNEQFF	TRBD1	TRBV6-1	21	TRBJ2-1
TGTGCCACCAGCAGGGTGGGGACAGGGGCCAACTATGGCTACACCTTC	CATSRVGTGANYGYTF	TRBD1	TRBV15	16	TRBJ1-2
TGTGCCAGCGTGCCGGGAGGCTTAAGGACCGGGGAGCTGTTTTTT	CASVPGGLRTGELFF	TRBD2	TRBV28	15	TRBJ2-2
TGTGCCAGCAGTTTAAGTTTATGGGGCACGGCGTACACCTTC	CASSLSLWGTAYTF	NA	TRBV28	14	TRBJ1-2
TGTGCCAGCTTCAATGGGGCGGGAGGTTGGACAGATACGCAGTATTTT	CASFNGAGGWTDTQYF	TRBD2	TRBV2	16	TRBJ2-3
TGTGCCAGCAGCTTGGACACCCTGCACACTGAAGCTTTCTTT	CASSLDTLHTEAFF	NA	TRBV5-4	14	TRBJ1-1
TGTGCCAGCAGTGAGGTGTCGCGGGAGACCCAGTACTTC	CASSEVSRETQYF	NA	TRBV27	13	TRBJ2-5
TGTGCCAGCAGCAAACTTGGACAGGCGAGCACAGATACGCAGTATTTT	CASSKLGQASTDTQYF	NA	TRBV21-1	16	TRBJ2-3
TGTGCCAGCAGCGTAGGATTGGGACTAGCGGGGAACACCGGGGAGCTGTTTTTT	CASSVGLGLAGNTGELFF	TRBD2	TRBV9	18	TRBJ2-2
TGTGCCAGCAGGACGGGAGGGGTCGGGGCCAACGTCCTGACTTTC	CASRTGGVGANVLTF	TRBD2	TRBV6-5	15	TRBJ2-6
TGTGCCAGCAGTGAAGGGAGGAACACTGAAGCTTTCTTT	CASSEGRNTEAFF	NA	TRBV6-4	13	TRBJ1-1
TGTGCCAGCAGCTTTCGGGGACAGGGGCGAGAGACCCAGTACTTC	CASSFRGQGRETQYF	TRBD1	TRBV13	15	TRBJ2-5
TGTGCCAGCAGCTCCCCGAGTTGGGAGCAGTACTTC	CASSSPSWEQYF	NA	TRBV7-9	12	TRBJ2-7